This TCR beta chain was documented in a study of identical twins. The study, taken as a whole, reports: Out-of-frame alpha sequences that twins shared showed excess low generation probability. Insertions ran lower in abundant cord blood beta clonotypes, though not in memory repertoires.

CDR1 and CDR2 from the germline V gene are SGHAT and FQNNGV. The CDR3 runs to 20 residues. The trim removed 4 bases at V and 3 bases at J, leaving 20 bases unmatched. Concerning this clonotype itself: Its target is unknown.

TCRdb itself ran the 5' RACE reads through MiXCR, one entry per CDR3 protein. The sample carries some 320,000 distinct CDR3 sequences, about 12% recorded once. The sample also formed part of further work on yellow fever vaccine responses in identical twins.

Sequenced: CD8+ T cells sorted from blood. V usage is TRBV11-2 and J usage is TRBJ2-2, with TRBD2 identical over 7 bases. This TCR came from a woman between 18 and 30 years old in good health. The CDR3 region is CASSSAGYIRAGWYTGELFF. The CDR3 region has the DNA TGTGCCAGCAGCTCCGCGGGATATATAAGAGCGGGATGGTACACCGGGGAGCTGTTTTTT.